The following is a TCR beta chain sequence with its context. What it recognizes is unknown. This sample is part of a study of vaccination effects on CD4 cells after COVID-19. Overall study context: Two doses of BNT162b2 or mRNA-1273 vaccine were administered to participants.

Scientists isolated CD4+ T cells after an approximately ten-day culture period ended. In the vaccine recipients, nucleocapsid antibodies were negative and there was no prior SARS-CoV-2 infection. Repertoires were generated with immunoSEQ multiplex PCR, while TCRdb's copy carries only in-frame clones and drops some. The sample holds around 40,000 clones, around 67% seen once. The germline V gene has CDR1 SEHNR and CDR2 FQNEAQ (reference sequence). The CDR3 extends over 11 amino acids. V lost 5 bases and J lost 0, with 2 bases in between. General study findings and limits: Clones induced by infection and by vaccine showed marked clonal contraction late after vaccination.

The sequence was obtained from a human donor who received a COVID-19 vaccine. Sample: CD4+ T cells from PBMCs cultured without peptide, taken before COVID-19 vaccination. The chain has TRBV7-9 and TRBJ2-7, with no clear D. The CDR3 is CASSLSYEQYF. For the CDR3, the DNA is TGTGCCAGCAGCCTCTCCTACGAGCAGTACTTC.